This TCR beta chain was documented in a study of T cells in Graves' hyperthyroidism and ophthalmopathy. This clonotype was seen a handful of times. Its target is not known. Germline V gene sequence: CDR1 MNHEY, CDR2 SVGAGI. There are 13 residues in the CDR3. V was pared by 0 bases and J by 3 bases, with 6 bases between. Template material for amplifying TCR beta CDR3 regions consisted of RNA transcripts. The TCR CDR3 was amplified in a first-round RT-PCR using the HTBI primer set. TCRdb processed the multiplex PCR reads anew with MiXCR; each CDR3 protein has one entry. The profile covers about 320,000 distinct CDR3 sequences, with roughly 15% appearing a single time and approximately 33% taken by the ten largest. Study-wide results and limits: Among thyroid clonotypes expanded above 0.001, most also appeared in blood.

The sequence came from a man between 25 and 39 years old with Graves' hyperthyroidism. The J gene is TRBJ2-7, the V gene TRBV6-5; unclear D gene. The sequenced material came from blood. The DNA of the CDR3 is TGTGCCAGCAGTTACTCGATCGACTACGAGCAGTACTTC. This gives the protein CASSYSIDYEQYF.